This T cell receptor (beta chain) stems from a study of cytomegalovirus exposure and HLA in healthy donors. Study-level information: The early release's HLA-typed donors yielded approximately 82 million unique TCRs. General study points: Among TCR beta chains, those listed as cytomegalovirus-associated numbered some 160. Among TCR beta chains of equal frequency, HLA-associated ones were more clonally expanded in a later analysis.

PCR amplification relied on 60 Vbeta primers (plus 13 Jbeta primers). TCRdb's table, derived via immunoSEQ multiplex PCR, lists solely in-frame clones and lacks some. Found here are roughly 190,000 clones, under 80% of them singletons; the top ten hold over 4%. Germline lookup yields CDR1 SGHNT and CDR2 YENEEA. V shed 2 bases and J shed 6 bases, with 7 bases lying between them. There are 12 residues in the CDR3. As concerns this clone: The antigen is undetermined.

These donors counted as nominally healthy when sampled, but unrecorded immune exposures were likely. The sample was PBMCs. This receptor was taken from a man aged 25 to 45 in good health and CMV-seropositive. The chain uses TRBV11-3 and TRBJ1-2, with D maybe TRBD1 (5 bases). The CDR3 is CASSLQGDGYTF. DNA of the CDR3: TGTGCCAGCAGCTTACAGGGCGATGGCTACACCTTC. Full variable domain (missing parts from reference TRBV11-3 and TRBJ1-2): EAGVVQSPRYKIIEKKQPVAFWCNPISGHNTLYWYLQNLGQGPELLIRYENEEAVDDSQLPKDRFSAERLKGVDSTLKIQPAELGDSAVYLCASSLQGDGYTFGSGTRLTVV.